Shown below are 10 T cell receptor beta chains from a single sample sequenced in a study of human T cells and chemical hapten exposure. Time point described: patch test 1, 2 weeks after DPC sensitization. Treatment defined: therapeutic diphenylcyclopropenone sensitization with weekly scalp DPC. TCRdb independently ran MiXCR on the RACE reads; one entry per CDR3 protein. Of roughly 120,000 distinct CDR3 sequences in the sample, roughly 15% were seen once. The input for sequencing was whole blood, taken in connection with sensitization to the hapten diphenylcyclopropenone (DPC). These receptors came from a man younger than 35 with alopecia areata. Some clones in this sample may be carry-over from other donors' samples.

The chain joins TRBV7-4 to TRBJ2-7; no reliable D call. The CDR3 is 16 amino acids. V dropped 8 bases and J dropped 4 bases, with 24 bases sitting between them. Germline V gene data show CDR1 as SGHVT and CDR2 as SQSDAQ. This CDR3 reads CASFIVGSFIEYEQYF. The CDR3 DNA is TGTGCCAGCTTCATCGTGGGTTCCTTTATAGAGTACGAGCAGTACTTC.

This clonotype was seen only a few times. V is TRBV29-1 and J is TRBJ1-2; a weak D match, TRBD1 (6 bases). V was trimmed by 0 bases and J by 5 bases, leaving 10 bases between them. The CDR3 has 13 amino acids. Germline V gene lookup returns CDR1 SQVTM and CDR2 ANQGSEA. Here the CDR3 reads CSVEEYRAYGYTF. The CDR3 DNA sequence: TGCAGCGTTGAAGAATACAGGGCTTATGGCTACACCTTC.

The CDR3 nucleotides read TGTGCCAGCAGCAGGGTGGAGTTCCTTGGCTACACCTTC. It codes for CASSRVEFLGYTF. V gene TRBV7-2 combines with J gene TRBJ1-2; D unresolved. The V and J ends lost 5 bases and 7 bases respectively, with 14 bases between them. The CDR3 has 13 residues. In germline, CDR1 is SGHTA, CDR2 FQGNSA.

The chain joins TRBV4-3 to TRBJ2-6, with no clear D. The CDR3 has 20 residues. Deletions cut 2 bases from V and 0 bases from J, with 20 bases between. The germline V gene has CDR1 LGHNA and CDR2 YSLEER. The CDR3 nucleotides are TGCGCCAGCAGCCAACAACAATTACTCGGCAGTGCCTCTGGGGCCAACGTCCTGACTTTC. This codes for CASSQQQLLGSASGANVLTF.

This clonotype has a handful of counts. J is TRBJ1-2 and V is TRBV12-3 or TRBV12-4; a weak D match, TRBD1 (5 bases). The CDR3 contains 13 residues. V was shortened by 3 bases and J by 4 bases, with 9 bases between the two germline ends. The CDR3 DNA follows: TGTGCCAGCAGTTTCCAGGGCATCTATGGCTACACCTTC. Protein: CASSFQGIYGYTF.

The sample holds many counts of this clonotype. The genes are TRBV7-8 and TRBJ2-3; D is uncertain. The V and J ends lost 1 base and 2 bases respectively, with 4 bases between them. Germline V gene data show CDR1 as SGHVS and CDR2 as FQNEAQ. The CDR3 contains 13 residues. DNA for the CDR3: TGTGCCAGCAGCTTAGAAAACACAGATACGCAGTATTTT. Translating gives CASSLENTDTQYF. Based on the CDR3 plus reference TRBV7-8 and TRBJ2-3, the full variable domain is GAGVSQSPRYKVAKRGQDVALRCDPISGHVSLFWYQQALGQGPEFLTYFQNEAQLDKSGLPSDRFFAERPEGSVSTLKIQRTQQEDSAVYLCASSLENTDTQYFGPGTRLTVL.

This rearrangement joins TRBV7-2 to TRBJ1-3; 8 bases fit TRBD1. CDR1 is SGHTA, CDR2 FQGNSA, per germline. With V trimmed by 3 bases and J by 0 bases, 4 bases remained unmatched. This CDR3 has 16 amino acids. The CDR3 loop is CASSFWTGSSGNTIYF. The CDR3 DNA reads as TGTGCCAGCAGCTTTTGGACAGGGAGCTCTGGAAACACCATATATTTT.

This chain uses TRBV6-6 with TRBJ1-5; D is undetermined. This CDR3 contains 18 residues. Germline lookup yields CDR1 MNHNY and CDR2 SVGAGI (reference sequence). Between the trimmed V and J ends, which lost 0 bases and 0 bases, there was a span of 15 bases. The CDR3 sequence is CASSYSNPGLYSNQPQHF. The CDR3 nucleotides read TGTGCCAGCAGTTACTCGAACCCGGGGTTGTATAGCAATCAGCCCCAGCATTTT.

This clonotype has only a few counts. V gene TRBV2 combines with J gene TRBJ2-7; D assignment may be TRBD1 or TRBD2 (5 bases each). V dropped 6 bases and J dropped 2 bases, with 11 bases sitting between them. The CDR3 is made up of 13 amino acids. The germline CDR1 and CDR2 sequences are SNHLY and FYNNEI. In DNA form, the CDR3 reads TGTGCCAGCAGGGGACGGGAAGCCTACGAGCAGTACTTC. Translation gives CASRGREAYEQYF.

The rearrangement uses TRBV20-1 and TRBJ1-2; D ambiguous. Looked up from germline, CDR1 is DFQATT and CDR2 is SNEGSKA (reference sequence). V dropped 1 base and J dropped 2 bases, with 11 bases sitting between them. The CDR3 runs 14 residues. This chain's CDR3 is CSARVGRRNYGYTF. The CDR3 nucleotides are TGCAGTGCTAGAGTGGGCAGGAGAAACTATGGCTACACCTTC.